The entry that follows covers one T cell receptor (beta chain) sequence. The record originates from a study of shared clonotypes between healthy human individuals. Germline V CDR1 and CDR2: SGHTA, FQGNSA. This CDR3 contains 14 residues. V lost 0 bases and J lost 4, with 6 bases in between. Assay: immunoSEQ multiplex PCR; the TCRdb copy retains only in-frame clones and omits some. Here the sample spans about 2.4 million clones, 93% being singletons. The sequence was collected from a man aged 18-30 years in good health. Some clones in this sample may be carry-over from other donors' samples. The sequenced sample was naive CD4+ T cells from PBMCs. Stated subset: CD45RA+ positively selected. The chain carries TRBV7-2 and TRBJ2-2; D unresolved. The CDR3 sequence is CASSLALRTGELFF. CDR3 coding DNA: TGTGCCAGCAGCTTAGCGCTCCGCACCGGGGAGCTGTTTTTT.